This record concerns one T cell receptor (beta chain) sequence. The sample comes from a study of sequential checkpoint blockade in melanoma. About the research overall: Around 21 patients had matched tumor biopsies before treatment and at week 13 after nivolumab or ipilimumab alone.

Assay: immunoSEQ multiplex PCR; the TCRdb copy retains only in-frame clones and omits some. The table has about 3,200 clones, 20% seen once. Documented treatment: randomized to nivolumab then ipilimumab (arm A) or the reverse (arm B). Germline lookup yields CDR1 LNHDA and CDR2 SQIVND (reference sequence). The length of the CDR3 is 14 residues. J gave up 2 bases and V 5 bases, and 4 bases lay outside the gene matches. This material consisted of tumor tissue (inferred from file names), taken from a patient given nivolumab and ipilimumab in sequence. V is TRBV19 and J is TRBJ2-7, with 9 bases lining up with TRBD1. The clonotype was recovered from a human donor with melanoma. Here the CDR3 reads CASSGDRVPYEQYF. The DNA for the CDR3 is TGTGCCAGTAGTGGGGACAGGGTCCCCTACGAGCAGTACTTC.